Here is one T cell receptor (beta chain) with its context. Its antigen is as yet unknown. The data derive from a study of CD8+CD57+ T cells in acquired aplastic anemia. Overall study: Each DNA sample taken from sorted CD4+ and CD8+ cells came to roughly 3.5 ug on average.

Findings of the study overall: Patients did not significantly differ from controls in CD8+ Simpson's diversity.

All patients picked for sequencing had shown, by flow cytometry, an expansion of CD8+CD57+ cells. The germline V gene encodes CDR1 DFQATT and CDR2 SNEGSKA (reference sequence). CDR3 length equals 11 residues. The germline V and J ends were trimmed by 3 bases and 3 bases, with 4 bases remaining between them. According to the study, genomic DNA was the template for TCR beta VDJ and CDR3 profiling. TCRdb fed the reads into MiXCR, producing one record per CDR3 protein. The repertoire holds about 98,000 distinct CDR3 sequences, around 70% seen once, with around three fifths in the top ten. The sample taken for sequencing was sorted CD4+, CD8+, or CD8+CD57+ T cells (not recorded which) from PBMCs. This rearrangement joins TRBV20-1 to TRBJ2-3; D uncertain. The sequence was obtained from a human donor with aplastic anemia. CDR3 DNA sequence: TGCAGTGCTAGTGAGACAGATACGCAGTATTTT. Amino acids: CSASETDTQYF.